This TCR beta chain was observed in a study of blood T cells in healthy people across ages (dated by TCRdb to between 2015 and 2016). Background on the whole study: In model experiments, template switching captured about one uniquely barcoded TCR beta cDNA molecule for every two T cells. Four age groups were formed from the donors: young (average roughly 16 years), middle-aged (around 41), aged (over 55) and long-lived (around 82). Two additional independent replicas of 1 million unique cDNA reads from the same blood draw were analyzed for two donors (one aged 18 to 30 and one aged 80 or older). To avoid experimental bias, donors of different ages were spread randomly across the sequencing lanes. The study measured age-related changes in TCR beta repertoire diversity using deep sequencing normalized with unique cDNA molecular identifiers. Points the paper makes about the study in general: Observed TCR beta diversity correlated strongly with the percentage of naive T cells measured by flow cytometry. Bulk unsorted PBMC profiling prevented conclusive comparison of naive and antigen-experienced compartments. Compared with the aged group, more naive CD4+ T cells, fewer expanded clones and increased TCR diversity were shown by the long-lived group, suggesting age selection. The CMV infection status of donors was not known, potentially confounding age-related changes in expanded clonotypes. Observed TCR beta diversity per million T cells fell roughly linearly with age, and a significant reduction was already apparent by age roughly 40. Estimates of total diversity based on one million sequenced T cells were considered lower bounds and underestimates.

From the cysteine up to the phenylalanine, the CDR3 has a length of 13 residues. CDR3 DNA only is kept here, 39 bases in frame from base 1. The germline V gene (reference sequence) gives CDR1 as MNHNY and CDR2 as SVGAGI. V loses 3 bases, J loses 3 bases, and the germline ends lie 9 bases apart. Systemically healthy Caucasian individuals from Russia, roughly 40 in total and aged about 6 to 95 years, were included as donors. Each donor gave 8 to 10 milliliters of peripheral blood, collected into EDTA-treated Vacutainer tubes. Ficoll-Paque density-gradient centrifugation was used to isolate PBMCs, with at least 6.5 million obtained per sample. Trizol reagent was used to extract total RNA from PBMCs, with at least 5.5 micrograms per sample. For every donor, flow cytometry on a PBMC aliquot measured the percentage of naive CD45RAhigh/CD27high T cells. Libraries were prepared through 5' RACE. TCRdb lists the instrument as Illumina HiSeq 2500. The second PCR ran for about 6 to 11 cycles and used a J-beta primer mix along with a sample-barcoded 5' primer. A template-switch 5' adaptor carrying 12 random nucleotides introduced a unique molecular identifier onto each TCR beta cDNA molecule. At least 2.5 million CDR3-containing paired-end reads were obtained from each sample. First-strand cDNA was synthesized from all RNA with the Mint cDNA synthesis kit, primed by a TRBC-specific oligonucleotide. After uracil-DNA glycosylase treatment, a first 18-cycle PCR used universal primers M1SS and BC2_uni_R on all cDNA. In the original analysis: Each sample was normalized by randomly selecting 1 million high-quality reads, each carrying a distinct molecular identifier. Instead of being binned into consensus sequences, reads with shared molecular identifiers were discarded. CDR3 identification, clonotype clustering and error correction used MiTCR with a Q25 quality threshold and the strictest error-elimination algorithm. A nonparametric unseen species model with Euler transformation was used to estimate a lower bound on total TCR beta diversity. In-frame beta chains were kept once TCRdb had trimmed the public reads at Q25 with fastp and called clones with MiXCR. Entries that share a CDR3 protein sequence are merged under the most common genes and DNA. The authors' filters were not applied to this entry. The sample table shows fewer than 750,000 distinct CDR3 sequences, and around 48% are seen once. Under 30% of the sample is taken by the ten largest.

As regards this clonotype: What antigen it recognizes has not been identified. No base quality values were provided; no much bigger clone lies one nucleotide off.

The receptor was isolated from a man at least 80 years old in good health. The sample taken for sequencing was blood. The chain joins TRBV6-6 to TRBJ2-7; a tentative D call is TRBD2 (5 bases match). Read as DNA, the sequence is TGTGCCAGCAGTTATGGACTCCGCTACGAGCAGTACTTC. Its protein product is CASSYGLRYEQYF.